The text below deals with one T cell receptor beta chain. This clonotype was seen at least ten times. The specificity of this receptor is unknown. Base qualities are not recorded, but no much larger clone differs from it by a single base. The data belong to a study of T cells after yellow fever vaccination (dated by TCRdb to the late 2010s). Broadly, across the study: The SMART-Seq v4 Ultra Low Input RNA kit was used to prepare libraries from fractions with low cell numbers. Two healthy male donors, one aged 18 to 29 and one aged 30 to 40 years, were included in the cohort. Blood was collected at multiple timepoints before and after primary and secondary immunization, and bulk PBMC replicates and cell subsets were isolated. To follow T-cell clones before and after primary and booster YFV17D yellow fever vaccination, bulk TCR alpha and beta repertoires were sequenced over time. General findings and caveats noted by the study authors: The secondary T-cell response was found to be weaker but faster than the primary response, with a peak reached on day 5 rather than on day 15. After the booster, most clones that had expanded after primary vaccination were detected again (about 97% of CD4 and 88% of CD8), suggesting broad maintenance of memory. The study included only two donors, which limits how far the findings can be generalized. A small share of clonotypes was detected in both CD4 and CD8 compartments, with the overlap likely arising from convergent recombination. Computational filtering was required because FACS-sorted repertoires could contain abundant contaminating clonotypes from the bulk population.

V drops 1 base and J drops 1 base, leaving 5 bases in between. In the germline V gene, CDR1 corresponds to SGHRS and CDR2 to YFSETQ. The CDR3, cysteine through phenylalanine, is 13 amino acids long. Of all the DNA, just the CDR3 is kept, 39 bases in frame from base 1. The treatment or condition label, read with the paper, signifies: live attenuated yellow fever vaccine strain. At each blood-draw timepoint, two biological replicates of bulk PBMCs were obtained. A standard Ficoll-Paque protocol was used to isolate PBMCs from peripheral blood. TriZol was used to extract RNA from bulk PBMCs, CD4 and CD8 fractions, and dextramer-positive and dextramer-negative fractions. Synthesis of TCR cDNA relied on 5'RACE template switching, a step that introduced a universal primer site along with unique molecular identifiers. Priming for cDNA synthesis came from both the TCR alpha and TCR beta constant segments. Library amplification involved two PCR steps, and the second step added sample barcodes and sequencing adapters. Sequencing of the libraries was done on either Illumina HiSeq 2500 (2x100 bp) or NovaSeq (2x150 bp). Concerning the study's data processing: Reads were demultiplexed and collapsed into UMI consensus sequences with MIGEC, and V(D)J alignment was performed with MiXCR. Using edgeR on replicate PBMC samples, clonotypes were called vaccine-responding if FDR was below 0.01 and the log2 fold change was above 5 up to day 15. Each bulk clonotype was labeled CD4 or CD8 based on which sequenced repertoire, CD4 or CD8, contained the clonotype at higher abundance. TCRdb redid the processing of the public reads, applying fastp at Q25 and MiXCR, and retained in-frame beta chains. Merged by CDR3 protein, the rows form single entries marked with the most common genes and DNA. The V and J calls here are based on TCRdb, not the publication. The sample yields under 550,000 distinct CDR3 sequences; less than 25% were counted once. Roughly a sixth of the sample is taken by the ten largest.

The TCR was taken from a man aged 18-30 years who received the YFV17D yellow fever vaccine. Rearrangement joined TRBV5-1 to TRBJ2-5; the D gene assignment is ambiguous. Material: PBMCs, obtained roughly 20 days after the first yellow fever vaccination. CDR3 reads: CASSLSSQETQYF. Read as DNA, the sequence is TGCGCCAGCAGCTTGTCAAGCCAAGAGACCCAGTACTTC.